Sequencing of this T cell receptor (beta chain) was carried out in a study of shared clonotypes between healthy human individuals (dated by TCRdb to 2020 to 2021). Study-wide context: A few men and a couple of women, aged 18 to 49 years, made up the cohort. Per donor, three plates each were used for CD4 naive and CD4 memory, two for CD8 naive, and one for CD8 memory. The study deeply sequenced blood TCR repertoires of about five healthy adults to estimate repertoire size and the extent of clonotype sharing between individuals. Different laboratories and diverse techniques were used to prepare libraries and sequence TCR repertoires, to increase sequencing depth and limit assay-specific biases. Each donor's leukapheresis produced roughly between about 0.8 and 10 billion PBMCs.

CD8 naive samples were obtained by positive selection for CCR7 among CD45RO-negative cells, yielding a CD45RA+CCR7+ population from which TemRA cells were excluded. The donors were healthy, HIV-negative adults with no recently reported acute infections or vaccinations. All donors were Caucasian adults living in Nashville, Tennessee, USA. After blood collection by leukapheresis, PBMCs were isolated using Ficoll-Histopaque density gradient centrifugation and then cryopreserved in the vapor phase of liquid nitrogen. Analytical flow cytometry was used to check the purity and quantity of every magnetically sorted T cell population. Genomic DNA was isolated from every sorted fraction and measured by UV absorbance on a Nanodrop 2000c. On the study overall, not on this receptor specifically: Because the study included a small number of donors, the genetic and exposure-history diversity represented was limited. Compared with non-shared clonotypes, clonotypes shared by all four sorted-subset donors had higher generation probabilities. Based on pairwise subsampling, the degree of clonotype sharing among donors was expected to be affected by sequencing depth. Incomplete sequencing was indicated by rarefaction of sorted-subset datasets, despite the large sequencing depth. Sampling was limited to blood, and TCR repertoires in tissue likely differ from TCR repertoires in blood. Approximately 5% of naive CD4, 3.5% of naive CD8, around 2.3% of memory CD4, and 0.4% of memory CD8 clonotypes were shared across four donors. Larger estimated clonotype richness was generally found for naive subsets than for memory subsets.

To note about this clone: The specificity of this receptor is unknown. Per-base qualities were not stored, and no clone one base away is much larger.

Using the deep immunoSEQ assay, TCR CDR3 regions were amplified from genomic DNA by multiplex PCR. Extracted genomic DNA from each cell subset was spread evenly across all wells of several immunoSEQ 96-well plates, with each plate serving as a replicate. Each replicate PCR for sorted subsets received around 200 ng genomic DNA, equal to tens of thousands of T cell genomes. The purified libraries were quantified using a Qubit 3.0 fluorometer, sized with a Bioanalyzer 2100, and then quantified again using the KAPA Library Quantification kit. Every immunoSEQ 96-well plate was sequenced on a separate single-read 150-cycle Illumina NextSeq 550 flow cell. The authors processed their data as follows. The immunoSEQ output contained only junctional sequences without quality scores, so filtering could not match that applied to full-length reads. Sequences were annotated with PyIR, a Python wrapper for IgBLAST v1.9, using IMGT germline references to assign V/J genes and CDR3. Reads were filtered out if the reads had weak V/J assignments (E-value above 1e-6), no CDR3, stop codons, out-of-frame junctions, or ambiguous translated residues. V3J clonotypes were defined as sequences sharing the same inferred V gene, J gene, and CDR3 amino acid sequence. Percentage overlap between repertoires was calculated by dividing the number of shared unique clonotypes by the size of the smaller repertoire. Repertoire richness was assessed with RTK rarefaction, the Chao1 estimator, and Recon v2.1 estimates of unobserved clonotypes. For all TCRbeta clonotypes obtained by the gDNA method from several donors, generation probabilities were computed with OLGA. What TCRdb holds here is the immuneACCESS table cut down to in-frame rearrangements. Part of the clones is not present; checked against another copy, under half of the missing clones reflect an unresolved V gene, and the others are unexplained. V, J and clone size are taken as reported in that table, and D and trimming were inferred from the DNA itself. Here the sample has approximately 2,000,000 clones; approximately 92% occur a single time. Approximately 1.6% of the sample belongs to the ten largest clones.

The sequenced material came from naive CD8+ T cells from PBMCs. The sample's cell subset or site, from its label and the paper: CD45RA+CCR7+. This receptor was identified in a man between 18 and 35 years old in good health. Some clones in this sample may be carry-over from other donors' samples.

The DNA sequence is as follows: TGCGCCAGCAGCTTGTTGGGAAGTAGAGCAGGAGATGAAAAACTGTTTTTT. Its translation is CASSLLGSRAGDEKLFF. The V gene is TRBV5-1 and the J gene is TRBJ1-4; no D gene call is confident. Inclusive of the bounding cysteine and phenylalanine, the CDR3 is 17 residues long. Only CDR3 DNA is held: 51 bases, read in frame from base 1. The germline V gene sets CDR1 to SGHRS and CDR2 to YFSETQ. V is shortened by 1 base, J by 6 bases, and the region joining them spans 19 bases.